This is a list of T cell receptor beta chains from one sample in a study of blood T cell repertoires in COVID-19. Profiling relied on immunoSEQ multiplex PCR, and the TCRdb table lists in-frame clones only, not all of them. The sample holds around 150,000 clones, around 80% seen once. Source material: peripheral blood. The receptors were sampled from a man aged 50-59 years with acute or convalescent COVID-19. The CDR3 runs from the conserved cysteine through the conserved F or W.

j_call v_call cdr3_aa
TRBJ1-5 TRBV19 CASSIIAGAAQPQHF
TRBJ1-2 TRBV18 CASSPYDMSDGYTF
TRBJ2-4 TRBV2 CASSEWGRGDKNIQYF
TRBJ1-3 TRBV15 CATSRTKGNTIYF
TRBJ1-1 TRBV27 CASRRQGNTEAFF
TRBJ2-1 TRBV11-2 CASSLRRGLGSYNEQFF
TRBJ2-7 TRBV5-5 CASSWTWGQTLYEQYF
TRBJ1-2 TRBV19 CASSMVRGVF
TRBJ1-4 TRBV2 CASSEPQGSANEKLFF
TRBJ1-1 TRBV19 CASSRPGQELRAFF
TRBJ1-1 TRBV7-2 CASSSNRESAFF
TRBJ1-1 TRBV6-5 CASRDVGRSTEAFF
TRBJ2-1 TRBV7-9 CASTPDSYNEQFF
TRBJ2-1 TRBV30 CAWGSLAGLYNEQFF
TRBJ2-1 TRBV5-1 CASSHSEMKNNEQFF
TRBJ1-6 TRBV10-3 CAISEAGAYNSPLHF
TRBJ1-6 TRBV21-1 CASSKDPGLEFLLNSPLHF
TRBJ1-1 TRBV25-1 CASSGTGGYEAFF
TRBJ1-1 TRBV6-5 CASTRTLNTEAFF
TRBJ2-7 TRBV5-6 CASSGDVRREQYF
TRBJ1-1 TRBV19 CASRKGDPIPEAFF
TRBJ2-1 TRBV6-1 CASSEGGAEQFF
TRBJ2-2 TRBV30 CAWSGTSGLTGELFF
TRBJ2-1 TRBV3-1/TRBV3-2 CASSQERGVQFF
TRBJ1-1 TRBV25-1 CASSEQDRGGTEAFF
TRBJ2-2 TRBV9 CASSPDRVDTGELFF
TRBJ2-1 TRBV7-2 CASRGLAGGQEQFF
TRBJ1-5 TRBV7-8 CASSPMGQGAGQPQHF
TRBJ2-2 TRBV18 CASSPGQGRNTGELFF
TRBJ2-2 TRBV10-3 CAISERGGHNTGELFF
TRBJ2-1 TRBV2 CASSGRTGGDEQFF
TRBJ2-1 TRBV15 CATSGAGQGHNEQFF
TRBJ2-1 TRBV27 CNTRDSSYNEQFF
TRBJ1-3 TRBV6-5 CASSYSRGGTGNTIYF
TRBJ1-5 TRBV5-1 CASSPWTGGGQPQHF
TRBJ2-2 TRBV5-1 CASFGQGNTGELFF
TRBJ2-3 TRBV4-2 CASSQDRLAGGPTDTQYF
TRBJ1-6 TRBV6-1 CASSEGTGPPLHF
TRBJ2-7 TRBV11-1 CASSLASPGDEQYF
TRBJ2-5 TRBV6-5 CASRRTPQETQYF
TRBJ2-2 TRBV24-1 CATVDTNTGELFF
TRBJ1-4 TRBV18 CASSPRRQGAGEKLFF
TRBJ2-1 TRBV19 CASSIIGGVEQFF
TRBJ2-7 TRBV6-1 CASSEGQVYEQYF
TRBJ1-2 TRBV5-6 CASSHGQGGYGYTF
TRBJ2-5 TRBV5-1 CASSLTSGVETQYF
TRBJ1-5 TRBV5-1 CASSPGGNQPQHF
TRBJ1-1 TRBV6-6 CASSPTVSEAFF
TRBJ1-3 TRBV27 CASSNTRPRVNSGNTIYF
TRBJ2-2 TRBV5-1 CASSLQGAPGTGELFF
TRBJ2-7 TRBV10-2 CASSESRDSGGASVEQYF
TRBJ1-4 TRBV15 CATSREGDRGNEKLFF
TRBJ2-5 TRBV2 CASTSLGGGETQYF
TRBJ2-7 TRBV29-1 CSVGGLAGSYEQYF
TRBJ2-5 TRBV24-1 CATSGQGAEETQYF
TRBJ2-5 TRBV29-1 CSGGGAQETQYF
TRBJ1-1 TRBV5-6 CASSLGDRGSGTEAFF
TRBJ1-6 TRBV7-9 CASSLGTGTYSPLHF